This T cell receptor (beta chain) was captured in a study of T cell repertoires in cytomegalovirus infection. Ten or more counts support this clonotype. Its antigen is unidentified. Broader study findings: Summed public TCR beta family frequency identified CMV carriers bearing the relevant HLA.

The CDR3 contains 15 residues. V lost 2 bases to trimming and J lost 4 bases, with 9 bases between them. Germline CDR1 reads SGHTA; CDR2 reads FQGTGA. One entry per CDR3 protein results from TCRdb running MiXCR on the reads. The data show just under 550,000 distinct CDR3 sequences, 26% seen once. Sequencing was carried out using PBMCs. V is TRBV7-3 and J is TRBJ2-6; TRBD2 is a possible D gene (6 bases). The clonotype comes from a human donor in good health (CMV status not recorded). Some clones in this sample may be carry-over from other donors' samples. The CDR3 here is CASSLAGTGANVLTF. The CDR3 bases are TGTGCCAGCAGCTTAGCGGGGACCGGGGCCAACGTCCTGACTTTC.